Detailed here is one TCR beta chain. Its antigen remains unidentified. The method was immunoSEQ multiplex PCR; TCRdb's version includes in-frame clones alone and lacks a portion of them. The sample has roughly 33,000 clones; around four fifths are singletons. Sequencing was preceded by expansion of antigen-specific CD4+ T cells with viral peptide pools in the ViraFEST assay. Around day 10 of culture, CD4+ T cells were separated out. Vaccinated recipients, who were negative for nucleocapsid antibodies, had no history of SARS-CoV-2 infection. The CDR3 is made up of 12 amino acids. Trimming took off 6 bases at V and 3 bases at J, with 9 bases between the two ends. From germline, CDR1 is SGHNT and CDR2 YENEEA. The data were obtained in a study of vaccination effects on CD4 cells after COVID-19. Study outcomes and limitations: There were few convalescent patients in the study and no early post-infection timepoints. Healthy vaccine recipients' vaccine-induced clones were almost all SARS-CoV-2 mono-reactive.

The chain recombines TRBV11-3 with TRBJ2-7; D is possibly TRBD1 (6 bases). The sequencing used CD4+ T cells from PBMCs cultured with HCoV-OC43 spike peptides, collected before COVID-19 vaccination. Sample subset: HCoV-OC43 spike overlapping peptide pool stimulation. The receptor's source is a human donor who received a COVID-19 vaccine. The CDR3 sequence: CASSPDSYEQYF. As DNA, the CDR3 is TGTGCCAGCAGTCCGGACAGCTACGAGCAGTACTTC.